This T cell receptor (beta chain) was identified in a study of blood T cell repertoires in COVID-19. Here immunoSEQ multiplex PCR was the method, and the copy in TCRdb shows in-frame clones only, minus some. The sample gives about 80,000 clones, under 80% of which show up once; 35% to 40% is in the top ten. CDR3 length: 14 amino acids. Germline V gene data show CDR1 as KGHSH and CDR2 as LQKENI. The V end lost 4 bases, the J end lost 1 base, and 10 bases lay between the germline ends. Sequencing was performed on peripheral blood. The rearrangement links TRBV18 to TRBJ2-5, with a weak D call TRBD2 (5 bases). The clonotype comes from a man in his fifties or sixties with COVID-19, enrolled during active disease. The CDR3 nucleotides are TGTGCCAGCTCACGGGAGATCTCCCAAGAGACCCAGTACTTC. Translation: CASSREISQETQYF.